This TCR beta chain was captured in a study of cytomegalovirus exposure and HLA in healthy donors. As to this clone: Its matching antigen is unknown.

Study conclusions and caveats: In a later analysis, first-cohort TCR clusters were found to tend to co-occur in the roughly 120 validation repertoires.

The method was immunoSEQ multiplex PCR; TCRdb's version includes in-frame clones alone and lacks a portion of them. The sample holds about 150,000 clones; approximately 86% are singletons and the top ten take around 22%. Germline lookup yields CDR1 MNHEY and CDR2 SMNVEV (reference sequence). The V gene end was trimmed by 2 bases and the J gene end by 8 bases; junction bases not matched to a gene: 3. The CDR3 covers 13 residues. The genes are TRBV27 and TRBJ1-1, with TRBD1 matching 9 bases. The clonotype comes from a man aged 18 to 35 in good health and CMV-seropositive. The sample consisted of PBMCs. The CDR3 is CASSLRGTGEAFF. CDR3 DNA: TGTGCCAGCAGTTTAAGGGGGACAGGGGAAGCTTTCTTT.